This T cell receptor beta chain was identified in a study of blood T cell dynamics during melanoma immunotherapy. Documented time point: pre-treatment baseline. Sampling occurred pretreatment (T0) and at week 3 (W3), after cycle one of checkpoint blockade. This clone has only a few counts. CDR1 is SEHNR and CDR2 is FQNEAQ in the germline V gene (reference sequence). CDR3 length equals 12 residues. J lost 3 bases, V lost 11 bases, and 1 base had no gene match. Each bulk PBMC sample had around 360 ng DNA loaded. The method was immunoSEQ multiplex PCR; TCRdb's version includes in-frame clones alone and lacks a portion of them. The table has approximately 15,000 clones, approximately 81% seen once.

The specimen was blood, collected from a patient treated with checkpoint blockade. The chain couples TRBV7-9 to TRBJ2-7, with 13 nucleotides matching TRBD2. This TCR derives from a human donor with melanoma. CDR3 loop: CAGTSGNYEQYF. CDR3 nucleotide sequence: TGTGCCGGGACTAGCGGGAACTACGAGCAGTACTTC. The whole variable domain, remainder taken from reference TRBV7-9 and TRBJ2-7, is DTGVSQNPRHKITKRGQNVTFRCDPISEHNRLYWYRQTLGQGPEFLTYFQNEAQLEKSRLLSDRFSAERPKGSFSTLEIQRTEQGDSAMYLCAGTSGNYEQYFGPGTRLTVT.